This TCR beta chain is drawn from a study of post-analysis software for immune sequencing data. Remarks on this clonotype: Its matching antigen is unknown. One end of the junction varies from germline; a read error may be responsible.

The CDR3 runs to 13 residues. In germline, CDR1 is SSHAT, CDR2 FNYEAQ (reference sequence). The TCR beta cDNA libraries contained unique molecular identifiers. Via MiXCR, TCRdb re-called the PCR reads, giving one row per CDR3 protein. The table includes 600,000 to 750,000 distinct CDR3 sequences, roughly three fifths detected once. Study observations and caveats: Elevated frequency relative to controls characterized four to six TRBV segments in patients, TRBV5-6, TRBV5-1 and TRBV20-1 among them.

Sequencing used blood. The chain joins TRBV7-7 to TRBJ2-1; D is undetermined. The TCR was taken from a girl aged 2 to 10 with multiple sclerosis. The CDR3 sequence is CASSPTSLGEQFF. The CDR3 bases are TGTGCTAGCAGCCCGACGTCGTTGGGTGAGCAGTTCTTC.